A selection of T cell receptor beta chains follows, all from one sample in a study of CD8 T cells in ankylosing spondylitis. TCRdb fed the 5' RACE reads into MiXCR, producing one record per CDR3 protein. The sample gives 200,000 or so distinct CDR3 sequences, 25% to 30% of which show up once; about 6.9% is in the top ten. The sequenced sample was blood, either unsorted or a sorted T cell fraction (not recorded which). The receptors were gathered from a male donor with ankylosing spondylitis or in good health (not recorded which). Both conserved end residues are part of each CDR3. The D gene is left open where the match is weak. Rows give clone size only sometimes, using once, few, many, or a class for an expanded clone.

j_gene	abundance	v_gene	d_gene	CDR3nt	CDR3aa
TRBJ2-3	few	TRBV27	.	TGTGCCAGCAGCTCTTACACACGTGCTAGCACAGATACGCAGTATTTT	CASSSYTRASTDTQYF
TRBJ2-5	once	TRBV29-1	.	TGCAGCGTTGGGGTCAACCAAGAGACCCAGTACTTC	CSVGVNQETQYF
TRBJ2-5	many	TRBV11-2	.	TGTGCCAGCAGCTTACGGCAGACTGGGACCCAGTACTTC	CASSLRQTGTQYF
TRBJ2-6	many	TRBV6-5	.	TGTGCCAGCAGTTACGACTACTCTGGGGCCAACGTCCTGACTTTC	CASSYDYSGANVLTF
TRBJ2-3	many	TRBV5-5	.	TGTGCCAGCAGCTTGAAGGGGTCTAGCACAGATACGCAGTATTTT	CASSLKGSSTDTQYF
TRBJ2-5	.	TRBV29-1	.	TGCAGCGCGGGTGGGACGGGACAAGAGACCCAGTACTTC	CSAGGTGQETQYF
TRBJ2-7	few	TRBV3-1	TRBD1	TGTGCCAGCAGCCAAGACCCGACAGGGGGTTACGAGCAGTACTTC	CASSQDPTGGYEQYF
TRBJ2-2	.	TRBV29-1	TRBD2	TGCAGCGTTGAGGGACTAGCGGCGGCGAACACCGGGGAGCTGTTTTTT	CSVEGLAAANTGELFF
TRBJ2-7	many	TRBV6-5	.	TGTGCCAGCATGCGGGGCTACGAGCAGTACTTC	CASMRGYEQYF
TRBJ1-1	.	TRBV19	.	TGTGCCAGTAGCCAGCGGGTTCGCGGGGGCACTGAAGCTTTCTTT	CASSQRVRGGTEAFF
TRBJ2-6	few	TRBV7-8	.	TGTGCCAGCAGCTCGCTTGTACGGGGGTCTGGGGCCAACGTCCTGACTTTC	CASSSLVRGSGANVLTF
TRBJ2-5	many	TRBV7-2	TRBD2	TGTGCCAGCAGCTCCTTTAGCGGGAGAGAGACCCAGTACTTC	CASSSFSGRETQYF
TRBJ1-3	many	TRBV7-2	TRBD1	TGTGCCAGCAGCTATCCGGGACAGCGACACTCTGGAAACACCATATATTTT	CASSYPGQRHSGNTIYF
TRBJ2-7	.	TRBV20-1	TRBD2	TGCAGTGCTAGTTCCAGCGGGAGGCCAACCACCTACGAGCAGTACTTC	CSASSSGRPTTYEQYF
TRBJ2-2	.	TRBV25-1	.	TGTGCCAGCAGTGGCAGGGACGCCGGGGAGCTGTTTTTT	CASSGRDAGELFF
TRBJ1-1	few	TRBV6-1	TRBD1	TGTGCCAGCAGCCAACCAGGGGGAATCTCTGAAGCTTTCTTT	CASSQPGGISEAFF
TRBJ2-5	many	TRBV20-1	TRBD2	TGCAGTGCTAGGGTGACTAGCGGGATTCAAGAGACCCAGTACTTC	CSARVTSGIQETQYF
TRBJ2-2	.	TRBV5-6	TRBD1	TGTGCCAGCAGCTTTCTCAGGGGGACCGGGGAGCTGTTTTTT	CASSFLRGTGELFF
TRBJ2-3	.	TRBV7-2	.	TGTGCCAGCAGCTTAGGTCTTACTCCTGGCACAGATACGCAGTATTTT	CASSLGLTPGTDTQYF
TRBJ1-5	.	TRBV5-1	TRBD1	TGCGCCAGCAGCTTAGACAGGGGTCAGCTTCAGCATTTT	CASSLDRGQLQHF
TRBJ2-7	many	TRBV7-8	TRBD1	TGTGCCAGCAGCTTGGTTGGGACAGCCTCTACTCACCGCTACGAGCAGTACTTC	CASSLVGTASTHRYEQYF
TRBJ2-3	.	TRBV6-5	TRBD2	TGTGCCAGCAGTTACTCTAGCGGGAGTTCGTATACGCAGTATTTT	CASSYSSGSSYTQYF
TRBJ2-1	many	TRBV20-1	TRBD2	TGCAGTGCTAGAACGGTGTCTAGCGGGAGTCTCAATGAGCAGTTCTTC	CSARTVSSGSLNEQFF
TRBJ2-3	few	TRBV20-1	.	TGCAGTGCTGGCCGGATCCTCACAGATACGCAGTATTTT	CSAGRILTDTQYF
TRBJ2-7	few	TRBV4-2	TRBD1	TGTGCCAGCAGCGGGAACAGGGGAACTCTCTACGAGCAGTACTTC	CASSGNRGTLYEQYF
TRBJ1-5	many	TRBV24-1	.	TGTGCCACCAGTGATTTGCTGGCAGCTAAAAAGGGCCCGCTATATAGCAATCAGCCCCAGCATTTT	CATSDLLAAKKGPLYSNQPQHF
TRBJ2-1	many	TRBV24-1	.	TGTGCCACCAGTGACACCGGACGGATAAATGAGCAGTTCTTC	CATSDTGRINEQFF
TRBJ2-1	.	TRBV6-1	TRBD2	TGTGCCAGCAGTGTTAGGGGACTAGCAGGCCTTGAGCAGTTCTTC	CASSVRGLAGLEQFF
TRBJ2-3	few	TRBV20-1	.	TGCAGTGCTCTAACTACCGGGACTGCCCTAGATACGCAGTATTTT	CSALTTGTALDTQYF
TRBJ1-5	.	TRBV28	TRBD1	TGTGCCAGCAGAACGACAGGGACAAATCAGCCCCAGCATTTT	CASRTTGTNQPQHF
TRBJ1-2	few	TRBV30	.	TGTGCCTGGAGTGTTCTCCGTCAAACAGCCTCCACCTATGGCTACACCTTC	CAWSVLRQTASTYGYTF
TRBJ2-2	few	TRBV3-1	TRBD2	TGTGCCAGCAGCCAAGATGGACTAGCGGGATTTGCCGGGGAGCTGTTTTTT	CASSQDGLAGFAGELFF
TRBJ2-5	few	TRBV12-3/TRBV12-4	TRBD1	TGTGCCAGCAGTCCTACGGACAGGGGATTAGAGACCCAGTACTTC	CASSPTDRGLETQYF
TRBJ2-1	.	TRBV9	TRBD2	TGTGCCAGCAGCGACCGACCGAGCGGGAACTCCTACAATGAGCAGTTCTTC	CASSDRPSGNSYNEQFF
TRBJ2-3	many	TRBV6-5	.	TGTGCCAGCAGTTACGTTGCAGCTAGCACAGATACGCAGTATTTT	CASSYVAASTDTQYF
TRBJ1-1	.	TRBV29-1	TRBD1	TGCAGCGTAGGGACAGGGCACACTGAAGCTTTCTTT	CSVGTGHTEAFF